One and the same sample provided the 31 T cell receptor beta chains below, sequenced in a study of blood T cell repertoires in COVID-19. Sequenced by immunoSEQ multiplex PCR; TCRdb stores in-frame clones only, minus some. The sample holds some 260,000 clones, roughly four fifths seen once. The sample was PBMCs or T cells enriched from blood (not recorded which). These receptors were taken from a man aged 30 to 39 with acute COVID-19.

The CDR3 is CASTPPSGYGYTF. Written as DNA, the CDR3 is TGTGCCAGCACCCCCCCTTCGGGCTATGGCTACACCTTC. V usage is TRBV9 and J usage is TRBJ1-2; the D is unclear. CDR1 and CDR2 (germline): SGDLS, YYNGEE. Trimming took 6 bases from V and 4 from J, leaving 13 bases between them. This CDR3 contains 13 residues.

The DNA for the CDR3 is TGCAGCGTCGGGACAATACCCTCCTACGAGCAGTACGTC. Translated, it gives CSVGTIPSYEQYV. The rearrangement joins TRBV29-1 to TRBJ2-7, with D possibly being TRBD1 (6 bases). Trimming took 6 bases from V and 0 from J, leaving 12 bases between them. This CDR3 has 13 amino acids. Germline-derived CDR1 and CDR2 are SQVTM and ANQGSEA.

The CDR3 DNA is TGTGCCAGCAGTTTTCCGGGGATGAACACTGAAGCTTTCTTT. Protein product: CASSFPGMNTEAFF. The chain combines TRBV28 with TRBJ1-1; D not resolved. CDR3 length: 14 amino acids. Germline V lookup: CDR1 MDHEN, CDR2 SYDVKM. Trimming left V 3 bases short and J 0 bases short, with 8 bases between.

V usage is TRBV6-2 or TRBV6-3 and J usage is TRBJ2-5; D might be TRBD2 (6 bases). Germline V gene data show CDR1 as MNHEY and CDR2 as SVGEGT. Deletions cut 5 bases from V and 5 bases from J, with 27 bases between. CDR3 length: 18 amino acids. Here the CDR3 reads CASSRSTTQGLMGETQYF. The CDR3 DNA reads as TGTGCCAGCAGTCGCTCGACCACCCAGGGACTGATGGGGGAGACCCAGTACTTC.

The J gene is TRBJ2-6, the V gene TRBV11-3; the match to TRBD1 covers 8 bases. Looked up from germline, CDR1 is SGHNT and CDR2 is YENEEA. V trimming: 1 base; J trimming: 4 bases; junction bases outside the gene matches: 9. This CDR3 is built from 18 residues. CDR3 region: CASSLVWTGSAGANVLTF. CDR3 sequence (DNA): TGTGCCAGCAGCTTAGTTTGGACAGGGAGCGCCGGGGCCAACGTCCTGACTTTC.

The chain employs TRBV4-1 and TRBJ1-3, with a tentative D call TRBD1 (6 bases). Per germline, CDR1 MGHRA and CDR2 YSYEKL. The CDR3 is 16 amino acids. With 7 bases removed from V and 4 bases from J, the gap between germline ends came to 20 bases. CDR3 nucleotides: TGCGCCAGCACCCTCTCCTACCGGGGGGCGGGAAACACCATATATTTT. Translation gives CASTLSYRGAGNTIYF.

The chain has TRBV6-6 and TRBJ2-7; TRBD2 is a possible D gene (7 bases). The ends were cut back, 10 bases at V and 6 bases at J, with 22 bases in the middle. The length of the CDR3 is 14 residues. CDR1 is MNHNY, CDR2 SVGAGI, per germline (reference sequence). CDR3 sequence: CATSVGGPVSEQYV. The CDR3 coding sequence is TGTGCCACGTCAGTGGGGGGGCCGGTGTCCGAGCAGTACGTC.

This clone was detected once. The chain combines TRBV6-5 with TRBJ1-3; D unclear. Trimming shortened V by 4 bases and J by 0 bases, and 10 bases separated the two germline ends. CDR3 length: 15 amino acids. Germline lookup yields CDR1 MNHEY and CDR2 SVGAGI. The CDR3 region is CASSSGLSSGNTIYF. CDR3 coding DNA: TGTGCCAGCAGTTCAGGACTGTCCTCTGGAAACACCATATATTTT.

The V call is TRBV7-2, the J call TRBJ1-2; TRBD1 aligns across 7 bases. The V gene's germline CDR1 is SGHTA and CDR2 FQGNSA. This CDR3 has 16 residues. With 1 base clipped from V and 8 bases from J, the junction kept 13 bases outside the gene matches. The CDR3 here is CASSLVGARDSGGYTF. In nucleotides, the CDR3 is TGTGCCAGCAGCTTAGTAGGGGCGCGGGACAGTGGAGGCTACACCTTC.

As for this clone: At one of its ends the junction is not consistent with the germline gene, which may arise from a read error. V gene TRBV7-7 combines with J gene TRBJ2-5, with TRBD1 matching 8 bases. This CDR3 is 16 amino acids long. Germline V lookup: CDR1 SSHAT, CDR2 FNYEAQ (reference sequence). CDR3 nucleotide sequence: TGTGCTAGCAGCCCAGGGGGCGTTCGAGGGTGGGAGACCCAGTACTTC. Protein: CASSPGGVRGWETQYF.

This clone has more than one count but fewer than ten. This chain uses TRBV7-8 with TRBJ1-5; no clear D gene. The ends were cut back, 4 bases at V and 2 bases at J, with 9 bases in the middle. The CDR3 totals 14 residues. The germline V gene encodes CDR1 SGHVS and CDR2 FQNEAQ. CDR3: CASSSREGNQPQHF. CDR3 DNA: TGTGCCAGCAGCTCGAGGGAAGGCAATCAGCCCCAGCATTTT.

The chain is built from TRBV7-9 and TRBJ1-5; perhaps TRBD1 as D (6 bases). The CDR3 spans 14 residues. V dropped 6 bases and J dropped 3 bases, with 12 bases sitting between them. Germline V lookup: CDR1 SEHNR, CDR2 FQNEAQ (reference sequence). CDR3 bases: TGTGCCAGCAGTCAACAGGGTTCCAATCAGCCCCAGCATTTT. Translation gives CASSQQGSNQPQHF. The variable domain in full, completed from reference TRBV7-9 and TRBJ1-5, reads DTGVSQNPRHKITKRGQNVTFRCDPISEHNRLYWYRQTLGQGPEFLTYFQNEAQLEKSRLLSDRFSAERPKGSFSTLEIQRTEQGDSAMYLCASSQQGSNQPQHFGDGTRLSIL.

In its sample, this clone was seen many times. The gene calls are TRBV19 and TRBJ2-3, with TRBD1 as a possible D gene (6 bases). Germline-derived CDR1 and CDR2 are LNHDA and SQIVND (reference sequence). The CDR3 is 16 residues long. Trimming shortened V by 3 bases and J by 4 bases, and 17 bases separated the two germline ends. The chain's CDR3 is CASSMVPGAGADTQYF. The CDR3 DNA reads TGTGCCAGTAGTATGGTTCCAGGAGCAGGGGCAGATACGCAGTATTTT.

V usage is TRBV11-3 and J usage is TRBJ2-4; the match to TRBD2 covers 8 bases. The CDR3 is 21 amino acids. Germline trimming cut 0 bases from V and 0 bases from J; bases unmatched to any gene: 16. Germline values: CDR1 SGHNT, CDR2 YENEEA. Here the CDR3 DNA reads TGTGCCAGCAGCTTAGAGAATCGGTCCCTGGCGGGAGGATTAGCCAAAAACATTCAGTACTTC. This gives the protein CASSLENRSLAGGLAKNIQYF.

This chain links TRBV5-4 with TRBJ1-2; the D gene is possibly TRBD1 (6 bases). The CDR3 contains 15 residues. Looked up from germline, CDR1 is SGHNT and CDR2 is YYREEE (reference sequence). Trimming removed 4 bases at V and 2 bases at J, with 15 bases between. The DNA of the CDR3 is TGTGCCAGCAGCCACCCCACAGGGACCAACTATGGCTACACCTTC. This translates into CASSHPTGTNYGYTF.

This sequence joins TRBV2 and TRBJ2-7; no firm D call. Trimming left V 8 bases short and J 3 bases short, with 11 bases between. This CDR3 spans 12 amino acids. Germline-derived CDR1 and CDR2 are SNHLY and FYNNEI. CDR3 residues: CASGQDIYEQYV. CDR3 nucleotides: TGTGCCAGCGGTCAGGATATCTACGAGCAGTACGTC.

The gene calls are TRBV6-5 and TRBJ2-2; D may be TRBD2 (5 bases). The CDR3 sequence is 11 residues long. The germline gives CDR1 MNHEY, CDR2 SVGAGI. With 8 bases removed from V and 5 bases from J, the gap between germline ends came to 6 bases. This CDR3 is CASGGTGELFF. CDR3 bases: TGTGCCAGCGGCGGGACCGGGGAGCTGTTTTTT.

The rearrangement uses TRBV12-3 or TRBV12-4 and TRBJ1-2; D remains unclear. The CDR3 has 12 amino acids. Between the trimmed V and J ends, which lost 5 bases and 1 base, there was a span of 5 bases. DNA of the CDR3: TGTGCCAGCAGTCCTAGTAACTATGGCTACACCTTC. This encodes CASSPSNYGYTF.

J is TRBJ1-6 and V is TRBV3-1 (or the pseudogene TRBV3-2), with D tentatively TRBD1 (6 bases). The CDR3 extends over 15 amino acids. The germline V gene has CDR1 LGHDT and CDR2 YNNKEL (reference sequence). Deletions cut 1 base from V and 7 bases from J, with 11 bases between. CDR3 nucleotides: TGTGCCAGCAGCCAAGCAGGGGTAAGGAATTCACCCCTCCACTTT. Residues: CASSQAGVRNSPLHF.

This clone showed up just a few times. The chain uses TRBV15 and TRBJ2-2, with TRBD1 identical over 8 bases. CDR1 LNHNV and CDR2 YYDKDF come from the germline V gene (reference sequence). The trim removed 5 bases at V and 5 bases at J, leaving 7 bases unmatched. CDR3 length: 15 residues. CDR3 residues: CATSLRTGKTGELFF. Written as DNA, the CDR3 is TGTGCCACCAGCCTACGGACAGGGAAAACCGGGGAGCTGTTTTTT.

Concerning this clone itself: The sample carries other DNA sequences with the same CDR3. This chain joins TRBV2 and TRBJ2-5; TRBD1 agrees at 7 bases. Trimming cost V 6 bases and J 5 bases; bases outside gene matches: 6. Germline lookup yields CDR1 SNHLY and CDR2 FYNNEI. The CDR3 totals 13 residues. In DNA, the CDR3 is TGTGCCAGCAGCCGCGACAGGGTTGAGACCCAGTACTTC. Translating gives CASSRDRVETQYF.

The chain has TRBV7-2 and TRBJ2-1; no firm D call. The CDR3 has 13 amino acids. Germline V lookup: CDR1 SGHTA, CDR2 FQGNSA. V lost 5 bases to trimming and J lost 7 bases, with 12 bases between them. This chain's CDR3 is CASSTNEVNEQFF. The CDR3 DNA reads TGTGCCAGCAGCACGAATGAGGTGAATGAGCAGTTCTTC.

This clone turned up a few times. The chain recombines TRBV6-5 with TRBJ2-1; 13 nucleotides agree with TRBD2. J was trimmed by 9 bases and V by 0 bases; bases with no gene match: 5. The germline V gene has CDR1 MNHEY and CDR2 SVGAGI. The CDR3 is 16 amino acids. As DNA, the CDR3 is TGTGCCAGCAGTTACTCGACTAGCGGGGGGCAAGGTGAGCAGTTCTTC. Protein product: CASSYSTSGGQGEQFF.

Turning to this clone: Other nucleotide sequences from this sample produce the same CDR3. J is TRBJ2-7 and V is TRBV30, with D possibly TRBD2 on 5 matching bases. V shed 0 bases and J shed 4 bases, with 7 bases lying between them. CDR3 length: 12 residues. Germline-derived CDR1 and CDR2 are GTSNPN and SVGIG (reference sequence). In nucleotides, the CDR3 is TGTGCCTGGAGTGTATCGGGGTACGAGCAGTACGTC. It yields the protein CAWSVSGYEQYV.

This chain joins TRBV7-2 and TRBJ2-2; weak D call: TRBD1 (6 bases). This CDR3 comprises 18 residues. V gave up 5 bases and J gave up 1 base, with 20 bases separating them. Germline assignment: CDR1 SGHTA and CDR2 FQGNSA. The CDR3 coding sequence is TGTGCCAGCAGCCCCCAATCCTGGACAGCGATGAACACCGGGGAGCTGTTTTTT. The encoded protein is CASSPQSWTAMNTGELFF.

The rearrangement links TRBV9 to TRBJ1-1; TRBD1 is a possible D gene (5 bases). V was cut by 3 bases and J by 6 bases, with 12 bases left in between. The germline V gene encodes CDR1 SGDLS and CDR2 YYNGEE. The CDR3 length is 13 residues. CDR3 loop: CASSAEQVPEAFF. The DNA of the CDR3 is TGTGCCAGCAGCGCCGAACAGGTTCCTGAAGCTTTCTTT.

A few counts support this clone. The chain links TRBV5-1 to TRBJ1-1; possibly TRBD1 for D (5 bases). Germline CDR1 reads SGHRS; CDR2 reads YFSETQ. The length of the CDR3 is 16 residues. V lost 1 base to trimming and J lost 1 base, with 14 bases between them. The CDR3 loop reads CASSLFGPTENTEAFF. The CDR3, as DNA: TGCGCCAGCAGCTTGTTTGGGCCGACAGAGAACACTGAAGCTTTCTTT.

Turning to this clone: The junction and the germline gene differ at one end; a read error may be behind it. V and J are TRBV5-1 and TRBJ2-5; 8 nucleotides match TRBD1. From germline, CDR1 is SGHRS and CDR2 YFSETQ. This CDR3 contains 15 residues. The CDR3 is CASSSPGQVQETQYF. In DNA form, the CDR3 reads TGTGCCAGCAGCTCTCCGGGACAGGTCCAAGAGACCCAGTACTTC.

This sequence joins TRBV5-5 and TRBJ2-5; 8 nucleotides agree with TRBD1. Germline V gene data show CDR1 as SGHKS and CDR2 as YYEKEE (reference sequence). Trimming took 4 bases from V and 3 from J; bases not matched to a gene: 8. The CDR3 length is 15 residues. CDR3 coding DNA: TGTGCCAGCAGCAGGGAATGGACAGGGAAAGAGACCCAGTACTTC. Residues: CASSREWTGKETQYF.

The chain links TRBV5-1 to TRBJ2-5, with a possible D match to TRBD1 (6 bases). V lost 1 base to trimming and J lost 2 bases, with 12 bases between them. Germline V gene sequence: CDR1 SGHRS, CDR2 YFSETQ. The CDR3 is 15 amino acids. As DNA, the CDR3 is TGCGCCAGCAGCTTGAGGGGGTTGCGGCAAGAGACCCAGTACTTC. This encodes CASSLRGLRQETQYF.

The chain carries TRBV7-8 and TRBJ2-7; D is possibly TRBD1 (6 bases). Germline CDR1 reads SGHVS; CDR2 reads FQNEAQ. V was trimmed by 4 bases and J by 7 bases, leaving 20 bases between them. This CDR3 is 15 amino acids long. This CDR3 reads CASSYHGTPPGEQYV. For the CDR3, the DNA is TGTGCCAGCAGCTACCATGGGACACCGCCTGGGGAGCAGTACGTC.